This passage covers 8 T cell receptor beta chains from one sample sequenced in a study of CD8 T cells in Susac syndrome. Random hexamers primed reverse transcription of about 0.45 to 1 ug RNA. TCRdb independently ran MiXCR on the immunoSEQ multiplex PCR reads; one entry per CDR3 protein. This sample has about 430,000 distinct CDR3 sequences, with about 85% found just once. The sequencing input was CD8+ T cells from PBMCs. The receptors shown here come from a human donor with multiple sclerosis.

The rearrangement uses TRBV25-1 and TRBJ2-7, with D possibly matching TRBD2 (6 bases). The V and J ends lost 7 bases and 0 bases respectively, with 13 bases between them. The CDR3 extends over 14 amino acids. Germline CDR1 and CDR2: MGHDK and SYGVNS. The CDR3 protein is CASNGGPSSYEQYF. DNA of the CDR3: TGTGCCAGCAATGGAGGGCCAAGCTCCTACGAGCAGTACTTC.

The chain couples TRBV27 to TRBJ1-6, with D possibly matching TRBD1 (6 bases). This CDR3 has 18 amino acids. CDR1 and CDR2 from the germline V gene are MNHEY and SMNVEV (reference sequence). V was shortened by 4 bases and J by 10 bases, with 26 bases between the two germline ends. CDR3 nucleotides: TGTGCCAGCAGTTCCACTCCGAGAACGGGACATGTATACTCACCCCTCCACTTT. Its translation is CASSSTPRTGHVYSPLHF.

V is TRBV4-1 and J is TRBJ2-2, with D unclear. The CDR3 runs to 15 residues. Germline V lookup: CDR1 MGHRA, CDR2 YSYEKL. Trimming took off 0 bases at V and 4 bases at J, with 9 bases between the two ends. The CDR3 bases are TGCGCCAGCAGCCAAGATCCCCAAGTCACCGGGGAGCTGTTTTTT. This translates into CASSQDPQVTGELFF.

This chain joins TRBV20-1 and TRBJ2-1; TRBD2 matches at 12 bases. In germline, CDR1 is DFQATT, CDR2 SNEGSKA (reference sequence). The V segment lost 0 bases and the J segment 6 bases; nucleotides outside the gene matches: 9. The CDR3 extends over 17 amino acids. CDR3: CSARDPRLAGVFNEQFF. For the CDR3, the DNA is TGCAGTGCTAGAGACCCCCGACTAGCGGGAGTTTTCAATGAGCAGTTCTTC.

CDR3 protein: CASSMRQLHGYTF. In DNA, the CDR3 is TGTGCCAGTAGTATGAGACAGCTTCATGGCTACACCTTC. The chain links TRBV19 to TRBJ1-2, with D possibly matching TRBD1 (5 bases). The CDR3 is made up of 13 amino acids. The germline V gene has CDR1 LNHDA and CDR2 SQIVND (reference sequence). Trimming took 3 bases from V and 6 from J, leaving 11 bases between them.

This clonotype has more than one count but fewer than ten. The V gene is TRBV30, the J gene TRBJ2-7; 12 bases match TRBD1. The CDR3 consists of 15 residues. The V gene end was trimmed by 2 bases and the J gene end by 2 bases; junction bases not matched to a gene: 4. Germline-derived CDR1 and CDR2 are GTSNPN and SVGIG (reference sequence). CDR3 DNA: TGTGCCTGGAGTCCCGGGACAGGGGGCACCTACGAGCAGTACTTC. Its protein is CAWSPGTGGTYEQYF.

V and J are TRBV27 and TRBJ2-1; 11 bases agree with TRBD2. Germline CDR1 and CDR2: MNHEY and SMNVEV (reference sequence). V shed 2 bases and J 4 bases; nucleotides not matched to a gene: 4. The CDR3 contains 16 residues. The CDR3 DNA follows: TGTGCCAGCAGTTTAATAGCGGGAGGGGTTTACAATGAGCAGTTCTTC. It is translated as CASSLIAGGVYNEQFF.

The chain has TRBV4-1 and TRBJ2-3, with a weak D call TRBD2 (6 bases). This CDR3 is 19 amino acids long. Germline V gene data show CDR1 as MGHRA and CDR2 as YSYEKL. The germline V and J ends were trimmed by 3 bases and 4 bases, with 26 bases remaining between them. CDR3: CASSHPDTGEDISADTQYF. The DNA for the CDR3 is TGCGCCAGCAGCCACCCTGACACCGGGGAGGATATTAGCGCAGATACGCAGTATTTT.